This T cell receptor (beta chain) was sequenced during a study of early T cells in non-severe SARS-CoV-2 infection. Germline-derived CDR1 and CDR2 are MNHNS and SASEGT. Losses at the gene ends were 8 bases for V and 10 bases for J; bases not matched to a gene: 14. CDR3 length: 16 residues. Each CDR3 protein is one row after TCRdb ran MiXCR on the 5' RACE reads. The sample has about 29,000 distinct CDR3 sequences, about 4.5% seen once. This clonotype was picked up many times. Sequencing input: whole blood. This chain connects TRBV6-1 to TRBJ1-6, with TRBD1 identical over 10 bases. This sequence originates from an adult who was a healthcare worker with PCR-confirmed SARS-CoV-2 infection or an uninfected control (not recorded which). The CDR3 region has the DNA TGTGCCAGCGTACTACCCCGGGACAGGGGTAGCTCACCCCTCCACTTT. It yields the protein CASVLPRDRGSSPLHF.